The count of the clone carrying this T cell receptor beta chain is one. This record belongs to a study of blood T cell repertoires in COVID-19. Study context: The study drew acute and convalescent COVID-19 samples from the United States, Italy and Spain. Nucleic acid was either cDNA or gDNA, and it came from T cells, B-cell-depleted T cells, or PBMCs.

Per the germline V gene, CDR1 is SGHTA and CDR2 is FQGNSA. The junction had 7 bases not matched to a gene; V was cut back by 1 base and J by 1 base. The CDR3 sequence is 16 residues long. The authors' processing: Estimation of nucleated cell counts relied on the amplification of reference gene primers. TCRdb keeps only in-frame clones here, not all; method: immunoSEQ multiplex PCR. Clone size and V and J calls were adopted from that table, with D and trimming inferred from the DNA. The sample holds about 220,000 clones, roughly 88% seen once. The chain couples TRBV7-2 to TRBJ2-7; TRBD2 matches at 7 bases. Source material: peripheral blood. The clonotype originates from a man aged 25 to 45 who had recovered from COVID-19. The CDR3 region has the DNA TGTGCCAGCAGCTTAGTCCCTAGCGGAACTTCCTACGAGCAGTACTTC. Translated, it gives CASSLVPSGTSYEQYF.